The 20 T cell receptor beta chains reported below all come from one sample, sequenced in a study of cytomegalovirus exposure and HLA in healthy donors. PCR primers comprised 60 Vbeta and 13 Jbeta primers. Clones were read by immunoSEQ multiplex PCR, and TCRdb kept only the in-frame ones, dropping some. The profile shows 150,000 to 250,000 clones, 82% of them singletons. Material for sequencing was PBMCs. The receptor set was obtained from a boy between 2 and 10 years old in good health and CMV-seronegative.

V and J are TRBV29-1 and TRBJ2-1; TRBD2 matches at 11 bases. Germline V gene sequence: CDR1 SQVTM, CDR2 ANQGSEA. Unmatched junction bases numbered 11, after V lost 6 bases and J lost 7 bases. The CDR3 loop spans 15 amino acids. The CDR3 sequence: CSVGVLSGGANEQFF. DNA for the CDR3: TGCAGCGTGGGGGTTCTTAGCGGGGGGGCAAATGAGCAGTTCTTC.

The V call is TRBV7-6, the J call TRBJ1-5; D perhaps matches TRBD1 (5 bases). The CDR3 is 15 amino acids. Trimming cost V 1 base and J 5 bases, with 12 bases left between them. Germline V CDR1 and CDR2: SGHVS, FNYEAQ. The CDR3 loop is CASSLGAGNHQPQHF. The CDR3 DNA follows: TGTGCCAGCAGCTTAGGAGCAGGGAATCATCAGCCCCAGCATTTT.

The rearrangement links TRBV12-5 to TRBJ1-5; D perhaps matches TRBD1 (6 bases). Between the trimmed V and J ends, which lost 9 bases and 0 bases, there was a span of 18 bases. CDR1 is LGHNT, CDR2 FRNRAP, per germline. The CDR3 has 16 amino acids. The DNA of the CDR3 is TGTGCTAGCGTTGAAGCAGGGGCGTATAGCAATCAGCCCCAGCATTTT. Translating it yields CASVEAGAYSNQPQHF.

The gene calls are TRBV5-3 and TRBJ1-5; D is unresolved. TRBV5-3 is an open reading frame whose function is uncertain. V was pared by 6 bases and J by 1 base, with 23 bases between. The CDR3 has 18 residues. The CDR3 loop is CARNTRRELGGSNQPQHF. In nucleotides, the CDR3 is TGTGCCAGAAACACACGGAGGGAGCTAGGAGGGAGCAATCAGCCCCAGCATTTT.

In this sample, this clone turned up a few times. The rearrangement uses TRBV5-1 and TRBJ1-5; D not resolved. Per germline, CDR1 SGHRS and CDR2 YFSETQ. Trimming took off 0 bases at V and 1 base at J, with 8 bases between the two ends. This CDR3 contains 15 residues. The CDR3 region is CASSLVTESNQPQHF. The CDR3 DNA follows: TGCGCCAGCAGCTTGGTAACTGAGAGCAATCAGCCCCAGCATTTT.

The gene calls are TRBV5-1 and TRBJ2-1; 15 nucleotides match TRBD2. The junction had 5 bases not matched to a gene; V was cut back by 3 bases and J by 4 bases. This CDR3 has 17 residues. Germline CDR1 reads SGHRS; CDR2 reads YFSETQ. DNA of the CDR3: TGCGCCAGCAGCTGGGGACTAGCGGGGGGAAATTACAATGAGCAGTTCTTC. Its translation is CASSWGLAGGNYNEQFF.

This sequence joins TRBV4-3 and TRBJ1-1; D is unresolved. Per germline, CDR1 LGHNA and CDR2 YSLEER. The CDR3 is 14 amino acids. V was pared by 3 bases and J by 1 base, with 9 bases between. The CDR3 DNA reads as TGCGCCAGCAGCCAGGAGGTCGGGAACACTGAAGCTTTCTTT. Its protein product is CASSQEVGNTEAFF.

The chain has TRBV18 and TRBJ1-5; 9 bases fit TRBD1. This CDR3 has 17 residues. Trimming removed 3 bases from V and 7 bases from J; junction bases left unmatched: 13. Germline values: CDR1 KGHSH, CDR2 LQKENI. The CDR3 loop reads CASSPYTGTGTGQPQHF. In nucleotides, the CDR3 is TGTGCCAGCTCACCTTATACCGGGACAGGGACGGGCCAGCCCCAGCATTTT.

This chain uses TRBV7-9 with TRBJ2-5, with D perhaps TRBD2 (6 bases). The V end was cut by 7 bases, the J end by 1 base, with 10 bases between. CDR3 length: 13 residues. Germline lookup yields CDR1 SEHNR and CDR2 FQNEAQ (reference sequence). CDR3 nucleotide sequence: TGTGCCAGCACGGGACTGACCCAAGAGACCCAGTACTTC. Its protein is CASTGLTQETQYF.

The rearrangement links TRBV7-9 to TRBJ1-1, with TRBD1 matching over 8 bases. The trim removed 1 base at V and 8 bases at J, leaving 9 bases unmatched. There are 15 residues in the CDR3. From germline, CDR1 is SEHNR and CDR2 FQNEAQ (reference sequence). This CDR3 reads CASSLVAGGDQEAFF. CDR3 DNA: TGTGCCAGCAGCTTAGTGGCAGGGGGCGACCAAGAAGCTTTCTTT.

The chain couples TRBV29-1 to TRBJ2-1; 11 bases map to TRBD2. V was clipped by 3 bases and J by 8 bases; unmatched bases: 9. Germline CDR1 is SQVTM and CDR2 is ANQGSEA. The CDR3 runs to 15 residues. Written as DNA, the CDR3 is TGCAGCGTTGATGGACCTAGCGGGGGGTATCATGAGCAGTTCTTC. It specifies CSVDGPSGGYHEQFF.

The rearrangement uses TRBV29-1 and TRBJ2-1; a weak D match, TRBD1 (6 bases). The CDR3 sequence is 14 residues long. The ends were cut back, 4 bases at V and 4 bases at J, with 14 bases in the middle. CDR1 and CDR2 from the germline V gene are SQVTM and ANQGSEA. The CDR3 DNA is TGCAGCGTTGGTAAGGGACACTATTACAATGAGCAGTTCTTC. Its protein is CSVGKGHYYNEQFF.

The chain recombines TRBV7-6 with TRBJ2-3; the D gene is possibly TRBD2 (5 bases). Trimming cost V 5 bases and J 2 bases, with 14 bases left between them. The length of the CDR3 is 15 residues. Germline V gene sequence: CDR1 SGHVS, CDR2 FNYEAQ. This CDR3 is CASSLSGGSTDTQYF. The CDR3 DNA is TGTGCCAGCAGCCTGAGCGGAGGTTCCACAGATACGCAGTATTTT.

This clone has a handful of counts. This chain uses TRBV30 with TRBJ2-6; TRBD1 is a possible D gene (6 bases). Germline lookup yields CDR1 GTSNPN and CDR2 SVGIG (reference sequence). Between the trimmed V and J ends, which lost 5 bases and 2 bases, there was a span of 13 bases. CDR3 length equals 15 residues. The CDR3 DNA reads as TGTGCCTGGGGGGGCCTGTCCGCTGGGGCCAACGTCCTGACTTTC. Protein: CAWGGLSAGANVLTF.

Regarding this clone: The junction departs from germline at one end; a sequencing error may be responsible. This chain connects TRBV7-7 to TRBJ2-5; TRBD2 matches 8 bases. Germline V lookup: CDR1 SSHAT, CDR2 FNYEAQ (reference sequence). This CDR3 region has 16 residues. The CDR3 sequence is CASSPRGAGYLETQYF. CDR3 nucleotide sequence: TGTGCTAGCAGCCCGCGGGGGGCAGGGTATTTGGAGACCCAGTACTTC.

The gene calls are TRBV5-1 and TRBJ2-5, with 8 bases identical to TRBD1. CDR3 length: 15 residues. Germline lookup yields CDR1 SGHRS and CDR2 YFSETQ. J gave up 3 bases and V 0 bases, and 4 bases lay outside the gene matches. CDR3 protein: CASSLASGGEETQYF. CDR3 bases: TGCGCCAGCAGCTTGGCCTCAGGGGGCGAAGAGACCCAGTACTTC.

This CDR3 reads CASSYRTGSYEQYF. CDR3 sequence (DNA): TGTGCCAGCAGTTATCGGACTGGCTCCTACGAGCAGTACTTC. This chain links TRBV27 with TRBJ2-7, with D perhaps matching TRBD2 (5 bases). CDR3 size: 14 residues. Germline CDR1 is MNHEY and CDR2 is SMNVEV (reference sequence). V was clipped by 4 bases and J by 0 bases, with 10 bases between them.

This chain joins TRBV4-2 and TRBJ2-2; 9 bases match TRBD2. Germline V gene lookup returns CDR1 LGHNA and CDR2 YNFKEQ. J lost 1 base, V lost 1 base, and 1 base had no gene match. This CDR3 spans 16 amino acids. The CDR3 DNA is TGTGCCAGCAGCCAAGCGCGGGGGGGGAACACCGGGGAGCTGTTTTTT. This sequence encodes CASSQARGGNTGELFF.

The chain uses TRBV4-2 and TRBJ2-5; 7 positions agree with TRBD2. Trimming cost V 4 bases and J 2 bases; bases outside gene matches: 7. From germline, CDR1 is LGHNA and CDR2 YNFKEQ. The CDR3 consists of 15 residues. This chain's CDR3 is CASSPRGTQQETQYF. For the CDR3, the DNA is TGTGCCAGCAGCCCGCGGGGGACCCAACAAGAGACCCAGTACTTC.

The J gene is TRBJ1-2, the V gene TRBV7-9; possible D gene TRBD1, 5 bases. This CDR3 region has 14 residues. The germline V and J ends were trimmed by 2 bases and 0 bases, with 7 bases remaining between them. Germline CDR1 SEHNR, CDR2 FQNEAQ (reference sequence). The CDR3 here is CASSLRQSNYGYTF. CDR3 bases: TGTGCCAGCAGCTTACGACAGTCTAACTATGGCTACACCTTC.